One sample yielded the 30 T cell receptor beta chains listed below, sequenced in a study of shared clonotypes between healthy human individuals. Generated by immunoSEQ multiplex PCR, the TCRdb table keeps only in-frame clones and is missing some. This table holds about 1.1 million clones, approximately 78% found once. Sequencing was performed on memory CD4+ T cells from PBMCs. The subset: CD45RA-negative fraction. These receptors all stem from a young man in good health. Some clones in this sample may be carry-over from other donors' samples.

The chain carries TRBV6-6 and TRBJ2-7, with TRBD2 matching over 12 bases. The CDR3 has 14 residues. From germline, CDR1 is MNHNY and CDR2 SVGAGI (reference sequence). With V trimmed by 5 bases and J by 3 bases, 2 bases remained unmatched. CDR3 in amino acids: CASSPTSGSYEQYF. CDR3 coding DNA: TGTGCCAGCAGTCCGACTAGCGGGAGCTACGAGCAGTACTTC.

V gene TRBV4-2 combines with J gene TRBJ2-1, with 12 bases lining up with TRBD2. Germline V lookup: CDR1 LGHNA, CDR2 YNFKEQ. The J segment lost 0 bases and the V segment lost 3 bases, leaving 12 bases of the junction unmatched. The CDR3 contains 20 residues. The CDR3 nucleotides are TGTGCCAGCAGCCACGGACTAGCGGGATCCTTCCCTAGCTCCTACAATGAGCAGTTCTTC. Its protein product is CASSHGLAGSFPSSYNEQFF.

DNA of the CDR3: TGTGCCAGCAGCTTAATTTCTAGCGGGAGTAGTAATGAGCAGTTCTTC. Translating it yields CASSLISSGSSNEQFF. The chain has TRBV7-9 and TRBJ2-1, with 10 bases lining up with TRBD2. The CDR3 has 16 residues. Per germline, CDR1 SEHNR and CDR2 FQNEAQ (reference sequence). V trimming: 2 bases; J trimming: 7 bases; junction bases outside the gene matches: 8.

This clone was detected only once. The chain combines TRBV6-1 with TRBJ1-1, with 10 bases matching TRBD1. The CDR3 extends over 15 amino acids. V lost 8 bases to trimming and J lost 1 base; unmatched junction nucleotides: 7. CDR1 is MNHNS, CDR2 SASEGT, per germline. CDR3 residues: CASPDRGRRNTEAFF. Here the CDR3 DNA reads TGTGCCAGCCCGGACAGGGGGAGGAGGAACACTGAAGCTTTCTTT.

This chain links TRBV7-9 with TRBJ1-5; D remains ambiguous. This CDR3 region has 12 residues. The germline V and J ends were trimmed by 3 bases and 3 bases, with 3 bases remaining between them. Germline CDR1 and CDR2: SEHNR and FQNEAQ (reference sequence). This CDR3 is CASSFLNQPQHF. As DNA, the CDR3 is TGTGCCAGCAGCTTCCTCAATCAGCCCCAGCATTTT.

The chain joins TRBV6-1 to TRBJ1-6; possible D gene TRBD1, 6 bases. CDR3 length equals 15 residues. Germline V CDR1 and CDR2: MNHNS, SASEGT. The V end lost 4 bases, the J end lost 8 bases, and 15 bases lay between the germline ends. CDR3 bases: TGTGCCAGCAGTGGGAAGGGGGTCTTTGATTCACCCCTCCACTTT. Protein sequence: CASSGKGVFDSPLHF.

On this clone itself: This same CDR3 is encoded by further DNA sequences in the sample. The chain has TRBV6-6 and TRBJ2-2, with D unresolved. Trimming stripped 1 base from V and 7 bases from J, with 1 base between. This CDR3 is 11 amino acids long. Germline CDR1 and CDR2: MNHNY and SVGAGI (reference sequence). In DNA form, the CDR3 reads TGTGCCAGCAGTTACTACGGGGAGCTGTTTTTT. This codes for CASSYYGELFF.

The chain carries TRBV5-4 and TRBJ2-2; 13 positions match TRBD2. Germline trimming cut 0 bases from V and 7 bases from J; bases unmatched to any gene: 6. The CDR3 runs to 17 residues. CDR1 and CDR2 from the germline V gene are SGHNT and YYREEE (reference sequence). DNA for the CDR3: TGTGCCAGCAGCTTGGGGGCCGGGACTAGCGGGGTCGGGGAGCTGTTTTTT. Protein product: CASSLGAGTSGVGELFF.

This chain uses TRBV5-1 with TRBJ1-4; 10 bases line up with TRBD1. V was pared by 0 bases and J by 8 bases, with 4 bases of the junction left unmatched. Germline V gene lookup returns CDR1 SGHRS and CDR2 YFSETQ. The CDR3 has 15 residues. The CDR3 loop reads CASSLVGTGEEKLFF. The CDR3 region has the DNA TGCGCCAGCAGCTTGGTTGGGACAGGGGAGGAAAAACTGTTTTTT.

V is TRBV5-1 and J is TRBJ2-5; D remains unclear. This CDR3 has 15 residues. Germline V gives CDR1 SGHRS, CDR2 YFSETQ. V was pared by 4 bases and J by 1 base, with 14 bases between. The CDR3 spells CASSLLAAGQETQYF. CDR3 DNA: TGCGCCAGCAGCCTGCTGGCCGCAGGCCAAGAGACCCAGTACTTC.

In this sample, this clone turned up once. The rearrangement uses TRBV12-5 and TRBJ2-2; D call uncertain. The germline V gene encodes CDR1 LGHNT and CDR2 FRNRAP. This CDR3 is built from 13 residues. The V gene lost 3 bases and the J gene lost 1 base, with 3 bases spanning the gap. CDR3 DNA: TGTGCTAGTGGTTTAATGAACACCGGGGAGCTGTTTTTT. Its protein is CASGLMNTGELFF.

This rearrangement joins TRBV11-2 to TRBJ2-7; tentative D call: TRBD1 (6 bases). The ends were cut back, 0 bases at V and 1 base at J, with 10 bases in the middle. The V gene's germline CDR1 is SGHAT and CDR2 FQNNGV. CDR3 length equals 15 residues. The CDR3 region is CASSLDRGQSYEQYF. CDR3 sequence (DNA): TGTGCCAGCAGCTTAGACCGCGGACAGTCCTACGAGCAGTACTTC.

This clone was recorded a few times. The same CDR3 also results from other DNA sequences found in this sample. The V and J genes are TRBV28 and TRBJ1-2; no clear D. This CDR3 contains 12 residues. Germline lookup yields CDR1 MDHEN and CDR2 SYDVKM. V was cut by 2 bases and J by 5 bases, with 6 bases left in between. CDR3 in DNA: TGTGCCAGCAGTTTACGGGGTTATGGCTACACCTTC. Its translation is CASSLRGYGYTF.

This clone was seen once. CDR3 protein: CASSSGLAETDTQYF. CDR3 DNA: TGTGCCAGCAGCTCGGGACTAGCGGAGACAGATACGCAGTATTTT. The chain has TRBV7-2 and TRBJ2-3; 11 bases align to TRBD2. Trimming removed 4 bases from V and 3 bases from J; junction bases left unmatched: 3. This CDR3 is 15 amino acids long. Germline V gives CDR1 SGHTA, CDR2 FQGNSA.

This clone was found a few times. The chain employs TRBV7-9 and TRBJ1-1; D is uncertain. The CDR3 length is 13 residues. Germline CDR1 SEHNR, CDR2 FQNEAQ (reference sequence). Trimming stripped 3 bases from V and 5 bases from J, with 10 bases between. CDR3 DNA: TGTGCCAGCAGCTTGGGTGATCGAACTGAAGCTTTCTTT. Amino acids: CASSLGDRTEAFF.

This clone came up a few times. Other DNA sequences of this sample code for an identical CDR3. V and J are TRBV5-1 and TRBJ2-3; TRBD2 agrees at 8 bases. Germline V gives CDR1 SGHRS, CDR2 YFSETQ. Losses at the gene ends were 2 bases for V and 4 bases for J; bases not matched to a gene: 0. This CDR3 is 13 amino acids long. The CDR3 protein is CASSFSGADTQYF. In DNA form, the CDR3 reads TGCGCCAGCAGCTTTAGCGGGGCAGATACGCAGTATTTT. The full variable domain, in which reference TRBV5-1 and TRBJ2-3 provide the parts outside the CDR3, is KAGVTQTPRYLIKTRGQQVTLSCSPISGHRSVSWYQQTPGQGLQFLFEYFSETQRNKGNFPGRFSGRQFSNSRSEMNVSTLELGDSALYLCASSFSGADTQYFGPGTRLTVL.

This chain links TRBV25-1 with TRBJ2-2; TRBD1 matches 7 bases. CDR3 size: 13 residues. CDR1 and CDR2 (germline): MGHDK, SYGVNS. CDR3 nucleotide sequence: TGTGCGACCACAGGGGTGAACACCGGGGAGCTGTTTTTT. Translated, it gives CATTGVNTGELFF.

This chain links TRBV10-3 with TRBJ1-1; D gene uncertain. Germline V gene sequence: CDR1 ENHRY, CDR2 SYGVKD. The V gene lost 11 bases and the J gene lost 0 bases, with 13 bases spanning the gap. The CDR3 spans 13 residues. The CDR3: CASAGIVNTEAFF. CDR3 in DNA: TGTGCCTCCGCGGGGATCGTGAACACTGAAGCTTTCTTT.

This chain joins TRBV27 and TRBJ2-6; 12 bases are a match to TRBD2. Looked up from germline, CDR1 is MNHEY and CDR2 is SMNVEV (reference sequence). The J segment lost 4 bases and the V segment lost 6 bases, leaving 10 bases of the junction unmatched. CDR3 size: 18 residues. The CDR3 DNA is TGTGCCAGCAGCACTAGCGGGAGGTCACCTCTGGGGGCCAACGTCCTGACTTTC. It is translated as CASSTSGRSPLGANVLTF.

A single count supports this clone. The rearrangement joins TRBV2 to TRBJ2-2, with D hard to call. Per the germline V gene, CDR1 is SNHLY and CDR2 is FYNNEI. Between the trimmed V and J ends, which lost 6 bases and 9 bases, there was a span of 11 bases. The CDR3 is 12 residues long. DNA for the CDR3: TGTGCCAGCAGGACCTTGGGTAGGGAGCTGTTTTTT. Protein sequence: CASRTLGRELFF.

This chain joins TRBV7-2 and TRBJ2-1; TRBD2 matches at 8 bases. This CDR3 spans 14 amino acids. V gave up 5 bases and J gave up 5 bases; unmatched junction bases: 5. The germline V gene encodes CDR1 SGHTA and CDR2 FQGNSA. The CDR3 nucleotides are TGTGCCAGCAGCCCGACGACTAGCGACAATGAGCAGTTCTTC. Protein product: CASSPTTSDNEQFF.

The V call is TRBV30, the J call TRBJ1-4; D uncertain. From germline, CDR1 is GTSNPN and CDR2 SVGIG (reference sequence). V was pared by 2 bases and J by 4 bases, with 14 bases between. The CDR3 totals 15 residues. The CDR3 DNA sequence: TGTGCCTGGAGTCCCCCCGGGCCCCTTAATGAAAAACTGTTTTTT. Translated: CAWSPPGPLNEKLFF.

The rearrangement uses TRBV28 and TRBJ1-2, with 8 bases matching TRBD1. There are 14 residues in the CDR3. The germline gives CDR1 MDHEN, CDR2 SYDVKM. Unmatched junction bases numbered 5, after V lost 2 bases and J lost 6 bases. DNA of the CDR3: TGTGCCAGCAGTTTAGAGGACAGGGTAAATGGCTACACCTTC. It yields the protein CASSLEDRVNGYTF.

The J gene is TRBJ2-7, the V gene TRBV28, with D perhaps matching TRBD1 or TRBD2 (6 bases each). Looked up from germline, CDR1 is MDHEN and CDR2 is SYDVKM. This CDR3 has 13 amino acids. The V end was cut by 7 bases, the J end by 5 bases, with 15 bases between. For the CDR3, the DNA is TGTGCCAGCATCAGGGGAGGAGGGAACGAGCAGTACTTC. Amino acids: CASIRGGGNEQYF.

The CDR3 coding sequence is TGTGCCAGCAGCTTCGGGACGGCACGAGGGGGTGAGCAGTACTTC. Protein sequence: CASSFGTARGGEQYF. J is TRBJ2-7 and V is TRBV5-6; D possibly corresponds to TRBD1 (6 bases). The CDR3 totals 15 residues. V was pared by 2 bases and J by 7 bases, with 19 bases between. Germline values: CDR1 SGHDT, CDR2 YYEEEE.

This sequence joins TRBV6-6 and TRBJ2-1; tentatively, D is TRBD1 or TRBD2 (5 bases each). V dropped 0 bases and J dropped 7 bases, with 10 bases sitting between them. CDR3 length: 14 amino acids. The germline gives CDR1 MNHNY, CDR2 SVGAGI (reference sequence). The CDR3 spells CASSYSRGANEQFF. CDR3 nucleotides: TGTGCCAGCAGTTACTCGAGGGGCGCGAATGAGCAGTTCTTC.

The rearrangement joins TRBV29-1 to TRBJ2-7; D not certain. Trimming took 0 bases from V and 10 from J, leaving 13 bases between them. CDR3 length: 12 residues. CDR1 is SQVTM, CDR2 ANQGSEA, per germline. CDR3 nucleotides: TGCAGCGTTGAAGAATCGGCTACCCATCAGTACTTC. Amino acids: CSVEESATHQYF.

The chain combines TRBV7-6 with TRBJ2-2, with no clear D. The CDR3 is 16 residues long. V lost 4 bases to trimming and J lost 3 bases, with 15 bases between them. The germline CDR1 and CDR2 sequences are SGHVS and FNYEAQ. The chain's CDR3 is CASSSPTSPDTGELFF. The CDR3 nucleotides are TGTGCCAGCAGCTCCCCCACCTCCCCGGACACCGGGGAGCTGTTTTTT.

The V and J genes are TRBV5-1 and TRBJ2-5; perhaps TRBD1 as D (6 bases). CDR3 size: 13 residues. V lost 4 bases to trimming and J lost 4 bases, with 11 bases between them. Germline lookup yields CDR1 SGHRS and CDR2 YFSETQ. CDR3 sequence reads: CASSPQGRETQYF. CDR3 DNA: TGCGCCAGCAGCCCACAGGGCCGAGAGACCCAGTACTTC.

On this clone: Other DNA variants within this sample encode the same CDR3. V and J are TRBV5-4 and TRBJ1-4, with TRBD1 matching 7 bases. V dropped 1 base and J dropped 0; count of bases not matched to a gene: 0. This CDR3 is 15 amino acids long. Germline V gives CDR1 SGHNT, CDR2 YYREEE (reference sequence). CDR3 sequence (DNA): TGTGCCAGCAGCTTGCAGGGGGCAACTAATGAAAAACTGTTTTTT. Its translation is CASSLQGATNEKLFF.